These 14 T cell receptor beta chains were sequenced from one sample in a study of radiotherapy plus CTLA-4 blockade in lung cancer. The repertoire was sequenced with immunoSEQ multiplex PCR; TCRdb's copy has only in-frame clones and lacks some. The table has approximately 80,000 clones, roughly 70% seen once; the top ten hold approximately 9.9%. Sequenced material: peripheral blood, taken from a patient treated with radiotherapy plus ipilimumab. The receptors were sampled from a human donor with non-small cell lung cancer whose response to radiotherapy plus ipilimumab could not be evaluated.

The gene calls are TRBV12-5 and TRBJ2-1; possible D gene TRBD1, 5 bases. CDR3 length: 18 residues. The V gene lost 1 base and the J gene lost 6 bases, with 22 bases spanning the gap. CDR1 LGHNT and CDR2 FRNRAP come from the germline V gene. The CDR3 protein is CASGLGMDLQGWVNEQFF. The CDR3 DNA is TGTGCTAGTGGTTTGGGAATGGATCTCCAGGGATGGGTCAATGAGCAGTTCTTC. The full variable domain, completed using reference TRBV12-5 and TRBJ2-1, is DARVTQTPRHKVTEMGQEVTMRCQPILGHNTVFWYRQTMMQGLELLAYFRNRAPLDDSGMPKDRFSAEMPDATLATLKIQPSEPRDSAVYFCASGLGMDLQGWVNEQFFGPGTRLTVL.

CDR3 sequence reads: CAWSLTGVYNEQFF. As DNA, the CDR3 is TGTGCCTGGAGCCTGACAGGGGTATACAATGAGCAGTTCTTC. This chain uses TRBV30 with TRBJ2-1; 8 bases match TRBD1. CDR1 is GTSNPN, CDR2 SVGIG, per germline (reference sequence). There are 14 residues in the CDR3. The junction had 5 bases not matched to a gene; V was cut back by 3 bases and J by 4 bases.

This clone was picked up one time. This chain joins TRBV11-2 and TRBJ2-1; 13 bases are shared with TRBD2. Trimming cost V 5 bases and J 7 bases; bases outside gene matches: 11. CDR3 length: 17 residues. Germline V gene data show CDR1 as SGHAT and CDR2 as FQNNGV. CDR3 sequence (DNA): TGTGCCAGCAGCACTTTTACTAGCGGGAGGGCAATAAATGAGCAGTTCTTC. Its protein is CASSTFTSGRAINEQFF.

V gene TRBV6-1 combines with J gene TRBJ2-3, with 8 positions matching TRBD1. Germline CDR1 MNHNS, CDR2 SASEGT. The junction had 2 bases not matched to a gene; V was cut back by 0 bases and J by 3 bases. The CDR3 covers 15 residues. The CDR3 coding sequence is TGTGCCAGCAGTGAAGCCGGACAGGGTACAGATACGCAGTATTTT. Translating gives CASSEAGQGTDTQYF.

This clone has just a few counts. The chain carries TRBV10-2 and TRBJ2-3, with 9 nucleotides matching TRBD2. Germline V CDR1 and CDR2: WSHSY, SAAADI. The CDR3 totals 14 residues. V was clipped by 7 bases and J by 2 bases; unmatched bases: 4. The CDR3: CASNGLAPTDTQYF. The CDR3 nucleotides are TGCGCCAGCAATGGACTAGCGCCCACAGATACGCAGTATTTT.

The sample holds one count of this clone. V gene TRBV7-2 combines with J gene TRBJ1-6, with D tentatively TRBD1 (6 bases). The ends were cut back, 6 bases at V and 0 bases at J, with 21 bases in the middle. The CDR3 is made up of 19 amino acids. Germline loops: CDR1 SGHTA, CDR2 FQGNSA. The CDR3 DNA sequence: TGTGCCAGCAGTCTAGGCAGGGGTGGTCTTAGCTCCTATAATTCACCCCTCCACTTT. Its protein is CASSLGRGGLSSYNSPLHF.

This sequence joins TRBV30 and TRBJ1-5; 9 nucleotides agree with TRBD1. J gave up 4 bases and V 5 bases, and 3 bases lay outside the gene matches. Germline V gene data show CDR1 as GTSNPN and CDR2 as SVGIG (reference sequence). The length of the CDR3 is 13 residues. The CDR3 spells CAWGQGLNQPQHF. CDR3 bases: TGTGCCTGGGGACAGGGGCTGAATCAGCCCCAGCATTTT.

The chain uses TRBV11-2 and TRBJ2-2, with a possible D match to TRBD2 (5 bases). Germline CDR1 and CDR2: SGHAT and FQNNGV. The V and J ends lost 5 bases and 1 base respectively, with 8 bases between them. The CDR3 has 14 residues. The CDR3 loop reads CASSAGQNTGELFF. The CDR3 coding sequence is TGTGCCAGCAGCGCGGGTCAGAACACCGGGGAGCTGTTTTTT.

CDR3 coding DNA: TGTGCCAGCAGCTGGGACAGGGGGGTAACTGAAGCTTTCTTT. Its protein is CASSWDRGVTEAFF. V and J are TRBV11-3 and TRBJ1-1; 11 bases agree with TRBD1. Germline assignment: CDR1 SGHNT and CDR2 YENEEA. The CDR3 is 14 amino acids. Trimming cost V 4 bases and J 5 bases; bases outside gene matches: 3.

The chain has TRBV28 and TRBJ1-1, with D possibly being TRBD1 (6 bases). CDR1 is MDHEN, CDR2 SYDVKM, per germline. Between the trimmed V and J ends, which lost 6 bases and 9 bases, there was a span of 20 bases. CDR3 length equals 14 residues. CDR3 DNA: TGTGCCAGCAGCGACCCGTGGGGGGGCCGGCAAGCTTTCTTT. Residues: CASSDPWGGRQAFF.

This clone showed up just a few times. The CDR3 DNA reads TGTGCCAGCAGTTACGCCCGCTACGCGCACGAGCAGTACTTC. Encoded protein: CASSYARYAHEQYF. The chain combines TRBV6-5 with TRBJ2-7; D remains unclear. Trimming pared 2 bases from V and 5 bases from J, leaving 13 bases between. Germline CDR1 reads MNHEY; CDR2 reads SVGAGI. This CDR3 comprises 14 residues.

The rearrangement joins TRBV7-2 to TRBJ2-3; D is perhaps TRBD2 (6 bases). This CDR3 has 18 amino acids. CDR1 SGHTA and CDR2 FQGNSA come from the germline V gene. With 2 bases removed from V and 6 bases from J, the gap between germline ends came to 24 bases. The CDR3 spells CASSLFPASAFGVDTQYF. The CDR3, as DNA: TGTGCCAGCAGCTTATTCCCCGCTAGCGCGTTTGGGGTGGATACGCAGTATTTT. The full variable domain, with the rest looked up from reference TRBV7-2 and TRBJ2-3, is GAGVSQSPSNKVTEKGKDVELRCDPISGHTALYWYRQSLGQGLEFLIYFQGNSAPDKSGLPSDRFSAERTGGSVSTLTIQRTQQEDSAVYLCASSLFPASAFGVDTQYFGPGTRLTVL.

The rearrangement links TRBV12-5 to TRBJ2-1, with TRBD2 matching over 8 bases. V shed 1 base and J 7 bases; nucleotides not matched to a gene: 6. The CDR3 is 15 residues long. Germline V lookup: CDR1 LGHNT, CDR2 FRNRAP. The CDR3 DNA reads TGTGCTAGTGGTTTGGGGGCGGGAGGCCCAAATGAGCAGTTCTTC. It encodes CASGLGAGGPNEQFF.

The chain combines TRBV6-5 with TRBJ2-3; the D gene is possibly TRBD1 (7 bases). The CDR3 sequence is 15 residues long. Germline loops: CDR1 MNHEY, CDR2 SVGAGI. V lost 6 bases, J lost 2 bases, and 15 bases lay in between. In nucleotides, the CDR3 is TGTGCCAGCAGCTTCGCGGGACAGTACACAGATACGCAGTATTTT. It codes for CASSFAGQYTDTQYF.